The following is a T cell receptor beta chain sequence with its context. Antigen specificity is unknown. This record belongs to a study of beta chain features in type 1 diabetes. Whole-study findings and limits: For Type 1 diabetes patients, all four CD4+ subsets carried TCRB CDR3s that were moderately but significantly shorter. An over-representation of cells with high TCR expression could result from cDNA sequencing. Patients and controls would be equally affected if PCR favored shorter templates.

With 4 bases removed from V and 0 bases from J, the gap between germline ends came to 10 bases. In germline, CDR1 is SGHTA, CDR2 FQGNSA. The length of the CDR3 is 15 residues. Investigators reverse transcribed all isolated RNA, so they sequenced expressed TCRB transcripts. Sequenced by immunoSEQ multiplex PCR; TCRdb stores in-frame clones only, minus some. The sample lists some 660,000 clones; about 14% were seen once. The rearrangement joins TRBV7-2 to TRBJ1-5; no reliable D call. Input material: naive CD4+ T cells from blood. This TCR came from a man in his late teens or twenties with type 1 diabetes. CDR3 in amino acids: CASSSITNSNQPQHF. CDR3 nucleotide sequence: TGTGCCAGCAGCTCGATCACAAATAGCAATCAGCCCCAGCATTTT.